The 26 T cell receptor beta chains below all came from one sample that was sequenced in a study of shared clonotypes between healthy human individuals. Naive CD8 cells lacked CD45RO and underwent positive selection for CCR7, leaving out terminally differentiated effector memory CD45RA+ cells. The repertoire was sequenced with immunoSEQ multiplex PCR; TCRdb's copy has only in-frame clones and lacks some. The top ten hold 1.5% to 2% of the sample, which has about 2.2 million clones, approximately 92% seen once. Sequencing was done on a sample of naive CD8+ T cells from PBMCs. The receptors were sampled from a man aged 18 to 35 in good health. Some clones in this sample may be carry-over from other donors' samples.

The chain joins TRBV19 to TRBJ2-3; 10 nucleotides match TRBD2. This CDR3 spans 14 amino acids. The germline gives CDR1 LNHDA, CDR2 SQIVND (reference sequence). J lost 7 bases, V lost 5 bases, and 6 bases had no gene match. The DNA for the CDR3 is TGTGCCAGTAGTCTAGCGGGAGAAGCGTATACGCAGTATTTT. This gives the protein CASSLAGEAYTQYF.

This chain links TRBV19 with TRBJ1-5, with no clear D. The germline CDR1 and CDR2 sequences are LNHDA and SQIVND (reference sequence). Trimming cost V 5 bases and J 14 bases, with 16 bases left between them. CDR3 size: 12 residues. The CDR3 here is CASSSRRALEHF. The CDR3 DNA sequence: TGTGCCAGTAGTTCAAGGCGGGCTCTGGAGCATTTT.

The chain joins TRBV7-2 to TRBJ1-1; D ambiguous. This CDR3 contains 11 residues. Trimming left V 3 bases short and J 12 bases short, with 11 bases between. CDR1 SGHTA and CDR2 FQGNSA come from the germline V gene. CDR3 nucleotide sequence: TGTGCCAGCAGCTTGGGGTATCTGACTTTCTTT. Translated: CASSLGYLTFF.

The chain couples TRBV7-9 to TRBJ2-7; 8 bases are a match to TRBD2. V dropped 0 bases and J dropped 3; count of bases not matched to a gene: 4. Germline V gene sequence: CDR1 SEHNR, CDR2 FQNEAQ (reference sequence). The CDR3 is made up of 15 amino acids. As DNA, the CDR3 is TGTGCCAGCAGCTTAGCTCTAGCGGGTAACTACGAGCAGTACTTC. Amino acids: CASSLALAGNYEQYF. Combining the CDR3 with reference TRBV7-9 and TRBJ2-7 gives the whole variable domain DTGVSQNPRHKITKRGQNVTFRCDPISEHNRLYWYRQTLGQGPEFLTYFQNEAQLEKSRLLSDRFSAERPKGSFSTLEIQRTEQGDSAMYLCASSLALAGNYEQYFGPGTRLTVT.

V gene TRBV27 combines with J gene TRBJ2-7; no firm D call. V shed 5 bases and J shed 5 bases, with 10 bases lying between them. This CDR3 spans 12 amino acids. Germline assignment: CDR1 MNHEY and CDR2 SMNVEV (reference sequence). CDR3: CASSANIHEQYF. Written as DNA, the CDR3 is TGTGCCAGCAGTGCTAACATCCACGAGCAGTACTTC.

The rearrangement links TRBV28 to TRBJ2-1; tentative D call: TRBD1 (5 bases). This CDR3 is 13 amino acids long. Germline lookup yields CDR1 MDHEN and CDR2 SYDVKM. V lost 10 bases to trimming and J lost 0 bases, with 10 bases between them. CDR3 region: CATRADSYNEQFF. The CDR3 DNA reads TGTGCCACCAGGGCTGACTCCTACAATGAGCAGTTCTTC.

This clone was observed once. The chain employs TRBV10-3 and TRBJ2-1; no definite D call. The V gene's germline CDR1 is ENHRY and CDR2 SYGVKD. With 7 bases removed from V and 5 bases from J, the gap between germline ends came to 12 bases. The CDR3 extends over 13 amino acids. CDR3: CAITSSQNNEQFF. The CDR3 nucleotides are TGTGCCATCACAAGCTCGCAGAACAATGAGCAGTTCTTC.

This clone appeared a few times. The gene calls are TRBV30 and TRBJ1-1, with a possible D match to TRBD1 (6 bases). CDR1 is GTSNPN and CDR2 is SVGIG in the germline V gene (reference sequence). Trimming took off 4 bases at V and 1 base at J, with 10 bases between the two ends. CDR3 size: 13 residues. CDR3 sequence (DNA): TGTGCCTGGATTTGGGGGGCGAACACTGAAGCTTTCTTT. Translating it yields CAWIWGANTEAFF.

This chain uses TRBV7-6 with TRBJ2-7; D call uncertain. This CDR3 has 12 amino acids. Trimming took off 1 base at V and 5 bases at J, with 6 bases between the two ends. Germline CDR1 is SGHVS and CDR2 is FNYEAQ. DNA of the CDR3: TGTGCCAGCAGCTTAGGGTACAACGAGCAGTACTTC. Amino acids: CASSLGYNEQYF.

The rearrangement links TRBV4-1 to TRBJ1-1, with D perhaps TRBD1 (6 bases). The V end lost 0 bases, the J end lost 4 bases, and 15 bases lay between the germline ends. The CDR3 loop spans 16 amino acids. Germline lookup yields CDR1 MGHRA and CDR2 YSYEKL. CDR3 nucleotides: TGCGCCAGCAGCCAAGATCGTGTGGGGGCCGGCACTGAAGCTTTCTTT. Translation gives CASSQDRVGAGTEAFF.

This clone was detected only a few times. Written as DNA, the CDR3 is TGTGCCAGCAGTTTTGTGGGATCCGCCTACGAGCAGTACTTC. Its protein is CASSFVGSAYEQYF. The V and J genes are TRBV27 and TRBJ2-7; D is ambiguous. The CDR3 totals 14 residues. CDR1 is MNHEY and CDR2 is SMNVEV in the germline V gene (reference sequence). V was clipped by 3 bases and J by 2 bases, with 11 bases between them.

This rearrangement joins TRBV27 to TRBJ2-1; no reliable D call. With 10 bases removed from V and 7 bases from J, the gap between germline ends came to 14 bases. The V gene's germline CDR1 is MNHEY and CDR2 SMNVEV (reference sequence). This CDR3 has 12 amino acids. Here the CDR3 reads CATRSVGNEQFF. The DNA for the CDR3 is TGTGCCACTCGTTCTGTGGGGAATGAGCAGTTCTTC.

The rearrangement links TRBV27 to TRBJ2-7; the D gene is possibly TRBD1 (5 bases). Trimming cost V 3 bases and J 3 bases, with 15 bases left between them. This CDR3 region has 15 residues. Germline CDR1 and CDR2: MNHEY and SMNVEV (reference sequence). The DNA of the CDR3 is TGTGCCAGCAGTTTCTTGCAGGGTATGGACTACGAGCAGTACTTC. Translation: CASSFLQGMDYEQYF.

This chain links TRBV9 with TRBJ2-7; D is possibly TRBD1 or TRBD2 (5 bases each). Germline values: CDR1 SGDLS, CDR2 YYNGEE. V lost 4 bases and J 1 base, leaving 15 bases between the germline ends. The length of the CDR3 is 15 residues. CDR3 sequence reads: CASSPGTEFSYEQYF. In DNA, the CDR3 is TGTGCCAGCAGCCCCGGGACCGAATTTTCCTACGAGCAGTACTTC.

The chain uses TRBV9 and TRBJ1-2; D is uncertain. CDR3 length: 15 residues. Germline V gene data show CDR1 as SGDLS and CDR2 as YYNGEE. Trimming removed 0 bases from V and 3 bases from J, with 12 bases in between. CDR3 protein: CASSVDGRTDYGYTF. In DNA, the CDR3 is TGTGCCAGCAGCGTAGACGGGAGGACGGACTATGGCTACACCTTC.

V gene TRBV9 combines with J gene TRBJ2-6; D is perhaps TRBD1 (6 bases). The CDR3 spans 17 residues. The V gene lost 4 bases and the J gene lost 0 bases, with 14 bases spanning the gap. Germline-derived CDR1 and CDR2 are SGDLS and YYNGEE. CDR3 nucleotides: TGTGCCAGCAGCCCCCGACAGGTGCTCTCTGGGGCCAACGTCCTGACTTTC. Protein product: CASSPRQVLSGANVLTF.

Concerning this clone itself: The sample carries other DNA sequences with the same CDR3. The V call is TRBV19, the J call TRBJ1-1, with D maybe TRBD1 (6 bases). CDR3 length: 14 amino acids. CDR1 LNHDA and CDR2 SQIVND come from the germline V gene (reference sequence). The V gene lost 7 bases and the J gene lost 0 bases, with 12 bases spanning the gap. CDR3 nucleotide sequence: TGTGCCAGTACCCCCGGGGGCATGAACACTGAAGCTTTCTTT. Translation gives CASTPGGMNTEAFF.

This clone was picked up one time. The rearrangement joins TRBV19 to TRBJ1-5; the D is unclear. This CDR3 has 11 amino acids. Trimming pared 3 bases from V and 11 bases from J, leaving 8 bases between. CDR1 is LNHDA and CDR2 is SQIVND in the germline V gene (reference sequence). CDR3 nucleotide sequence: TGTGCCAGTAGTATGGCGGACTCCCAGCATTTT. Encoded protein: CASSMADSQHF.

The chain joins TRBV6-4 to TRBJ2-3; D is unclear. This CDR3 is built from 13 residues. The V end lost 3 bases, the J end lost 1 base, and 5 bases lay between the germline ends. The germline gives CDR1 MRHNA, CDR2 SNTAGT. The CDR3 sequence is CASSEHRTDTQYF. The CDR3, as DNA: TGTGCCAGCAGTGAACACCGCACAGATACGCAGTATTTT.

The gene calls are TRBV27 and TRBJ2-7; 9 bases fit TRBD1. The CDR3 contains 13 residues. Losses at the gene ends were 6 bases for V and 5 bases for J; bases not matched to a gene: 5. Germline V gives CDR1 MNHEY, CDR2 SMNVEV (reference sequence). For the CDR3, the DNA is TGTGCCAGCAGCCCAGACAGGGGGAACGAGCAGTACTTC. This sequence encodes CASSPDRGNEQYF.

The CDR3 loop reads CASSPFKGGETQYF. Written as DNA, the CDR3 is TGTGCCAGCAGTCCCTTTAAGGGAGGGGAGACCCAGTACTTC. This chain uses TRBV27 with TRBJ2-5; 7 bases fit TRBD2. Trimming took 5 bases from V and 5 from J; bases not matched to a gene: 8. This CDR3 has 14 residues. The germline CDR1 and CDR2 sequences are MNHEY and SMNVEV (reference sequence).

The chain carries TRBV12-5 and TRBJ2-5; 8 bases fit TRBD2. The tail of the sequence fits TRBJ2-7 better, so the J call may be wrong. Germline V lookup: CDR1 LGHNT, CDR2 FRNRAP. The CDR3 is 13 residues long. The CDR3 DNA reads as TGTGCTAGTGGCCTGGGACTAGAGGGCGAGCAGTACTTC. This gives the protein CASGLGLEGEQYF.

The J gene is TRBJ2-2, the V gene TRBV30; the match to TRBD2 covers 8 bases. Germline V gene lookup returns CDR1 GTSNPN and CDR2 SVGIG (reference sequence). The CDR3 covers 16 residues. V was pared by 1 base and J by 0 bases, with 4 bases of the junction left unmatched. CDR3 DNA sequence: TGTGCCTGGAGTGAGGTTAGCGGGACGAACACCGGGGAGCTGTTTTTT. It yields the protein CAWSEVSGTNTGELFF.

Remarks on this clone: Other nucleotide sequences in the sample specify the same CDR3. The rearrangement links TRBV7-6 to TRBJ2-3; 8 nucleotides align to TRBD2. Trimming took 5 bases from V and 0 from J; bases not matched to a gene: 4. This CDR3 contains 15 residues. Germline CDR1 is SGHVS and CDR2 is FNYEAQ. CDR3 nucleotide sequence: TGTGCCAGCAGCCGCCTAGCGGGTAGCACAGATACGCAGTATTTT. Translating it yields CASSRLAGSTDTQYF.

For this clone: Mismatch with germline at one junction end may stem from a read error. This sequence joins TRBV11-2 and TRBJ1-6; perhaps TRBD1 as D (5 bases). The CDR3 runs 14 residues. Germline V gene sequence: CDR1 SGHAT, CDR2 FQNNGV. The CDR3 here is CASSFGGLPQPPTF. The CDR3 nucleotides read TGTGCCAGCAGCTTCGGGGGGTTACCCCAACCCCCGACTTTT.

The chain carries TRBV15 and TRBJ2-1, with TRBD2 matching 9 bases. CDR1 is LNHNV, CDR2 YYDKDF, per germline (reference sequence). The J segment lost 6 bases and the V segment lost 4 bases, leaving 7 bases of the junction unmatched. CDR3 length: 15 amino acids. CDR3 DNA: TGTGCCACCAGCATTAGCGGGAGATGGGGCAATGAGCAGTTCTTC. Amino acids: CATSISGRWGNEQFF.